The 16 T cell receptor beta chains below come from one sample, sequenced in a study of CXCR3-negative and CXCR3-positive naive CD8 T cells. Carrying UMI labels, the TRB cDNA libraries were prepared through 5' RACE. Following a re-call of the 5' RACE reads, TCRdb has one entry per CDR3 protein and lacks DNA. This sample's table has about 38,000 distinct CDR3 sequences. The sequenced material came from memory CD8+ T cells from blood. The receptors were gathered from a human donor in good health. Some clones in this sample may be carry-over from other donors' samples.

The chain combines TRBV7-6 with TRBJ1-1; TCRdb selects TRBD1, and the lack of DNA leaves this call unchecked. CDR3 size: 15 residues. CDR1 and CDR2 (germline): SGHVS, FNYEAQ. This CDR3 reads CASSWGLTGNTEAFF.

The CDR3 is CAISEGYRRDQETQYF. The rearrangement links TRBV10-3 to TRBJ2-5. Germline V lookup: CDR1 ENHRY, CDR2 SYGVKD. The CDR3 loop spans 16 amino acids.

The chain has TRBV21-1 and TRBJ2-2; TCRdb gives TRBD1 as the D gene, but with no DNA this cannot be confirmed. TRBV21-1 is a listed pseudogene. This CDR3 comprises 19 residues. This CDR3 reads CASSPQTPEQGRDTGELFF.

The gene calls are TRBV28 and TRBJ2-7. The V gene's germline CDR1 is MDHEN and CDR2 SYDVKM. This CDR3 comprises 12 residues. CDR3 sequence: CASSRTPLEQYF.

The V gene is TRBV20-1, the J gene TRBJ1-1; the TCRdb D gene call, TRBD1, has no DNA to confirm it. The CDR3 loop spans 15 amino acids. CDR1 DFQATT and CDR2 SNEGSKA come from the germline V gene (reference sequence). This CDR3 is CSARDPQGMNTEAFF.

The chain is built from TRBV20-1 and TRBJ2-7; the D call of TRBD1 rests on TCRdb alone, since no DNA is present to check it. The CDR3 loop spans 13 amino acids. The germline V gene encodes CDR1 DFQATT and CDR2 SNEGSKA (reference sequence). CDR3 protein: CSARTGSSYEQYF.

The V gene is TRBV7-2, the J gene TRBJ2-1. CDR3 length: 14 amino acids. Germline loops: CDR1 SGHTA, CDR2 FQGNSA. The CDR3 protein is CASSLALAYNEQFF.

This CDR3 reads CASSPPGQGYTGELFF. The genes are TRBV7-7 and TRBJ2-2; TCRdb's D gene call, TRBD1, goes unchecked for lack of DNA. Germline V gives CDR1 SSHAT, CDR2 FNYEAQ (reference sequence). The CDR3 contains 16 residues.

The chain employs TRBV7-6 and TRBJ2-7. The CDR3 has 13 amino acids. The germline gives CDR1 SGHVS, CDR2 FNYEAQ. CDR3 residues: CASSLDGPYEQYF.

The chain joins TRBV5-1 to TRBJ2-3; the TRBD1 assignment by TCRdb is unverifiable without DNA. CDR1 and CDR2 from the germline V gene are SGHRS and YFSETQ. The CDR3 extends over 14 amino acids. The CDR3 loop reads CASSLTGPTYTQYF.

The chain is built from TRBV15 and TRBJ2-5; TCRdb gives TRBD2 as the D gene, but with no DNA this cannot be confirmed. Germline CDR1 LNHNV, CDR2 YYDKDF (reference sequence). This CDR3 comprises 16 residues. CDR3 sequence reads: CATSRDFSGGAETLYF.

The chain couples TRBV28 to TRBJ2-3; TCRdb's assignment of TRBD1 cannot be checked, as there is no DNA. This CDR3 has 14 residues. Germline lookup yields CDR1 MDHEN and CDR2 SYDVKM. The CDR3 loop reads CASSPDRSTDTQYF.

V usage is TRBV25-1 and J usage is TRBJ2-5; TCRdb lists TRBD2, though no DNA is available to test this call. The CDR3 contains 16 residues. Germline V CDR1 and CDR2: MGHDK, SYGVNS. CDR3 amino acids: CASSAWTSGTFETQYF. The variable domain in full, completed from reference TRBV25-1 and TRBJ2-5, reads EADIYQTPRYLVIGTGKKITLECSQTMGHDKMYWYQQDPGMELHLIHYSYGVNSTEKGDLSSESTVSRIRTEHFPLTLESARPSHTSQYLCASSAWTSGTFETQYFGPGTRLLVL.

The chain couples TRBV7-3 to TRBJ2-1; TCRdb's D gene call, TRBD1, goes unchecked for lack of DNA. Germline values: CDR1 SGHTA, CDR2 FQGTGA. The CDR3 has 14 amino acids. CDR3 loop: CASSLGDGNNEQFF.

This chain connects TRBV12-3 or TRBV12-4 to TRBJ1-4; as DNA is missing, the TRBD1 call by TCRdb cannot be tested. CDR3 length: 15 residues. The CDR3 is CASSLRDSANEKLFF.

The chain joins TRBV20-1 to TRBJ2-1; TCRdb picks TRBD2, but there is no DNA to check that call. Per the germline V gene, CDR1 is DFQATT and CDR2 is SNEGSKA (reference sequence). The CDR3 is made up of 14 amino acids. CDR3: CSTSSGGPGNEQFF.